This T cell receptor (beta chain) was identified during a study of blood T cell repertoires in COVID-19. Authors' processing steps: Using reference gene primer amplification, nucleated cell counts were estimated. The data were produced by immunoSEQ multiplex PCR, yet TCRdb's version contains in-frame clones alone and is incomplete. That table supplies the V and J calls and clone size; D and trimming were determined from the DNA. The sample records fewer than 400,000 clones, roughly 87% being singletons. This study enrolled people aged 18 to 89 from about two dozen US geographic areas. Each participant's cohort was designated according to participant-reported clinical history. Germline-derived CDR1 and CDR2 are MNHEY and SVGEGT. With 5 bases clipped from V and 6 bases from J, the junction kept 8 bases outside the gene matches. The CDR3 contains 14 residues.

The clonotype originates from a woman between 18 and 29 years old who had recovered from COVID-19. V usage is TRBV6-2 or TRBV6-3 and J usage is TRBJ1-1, with 8 positions matching TRBD1. The specimen was PBMCs or T cells enriched from blood (not recorded which). This chain's CDR3 is CASSITTGVAEAFF. DNA of the CDR3: TGTGCCAGCAGTATCACGACAGGGGTCGCTGAAGCTTTCTTT.